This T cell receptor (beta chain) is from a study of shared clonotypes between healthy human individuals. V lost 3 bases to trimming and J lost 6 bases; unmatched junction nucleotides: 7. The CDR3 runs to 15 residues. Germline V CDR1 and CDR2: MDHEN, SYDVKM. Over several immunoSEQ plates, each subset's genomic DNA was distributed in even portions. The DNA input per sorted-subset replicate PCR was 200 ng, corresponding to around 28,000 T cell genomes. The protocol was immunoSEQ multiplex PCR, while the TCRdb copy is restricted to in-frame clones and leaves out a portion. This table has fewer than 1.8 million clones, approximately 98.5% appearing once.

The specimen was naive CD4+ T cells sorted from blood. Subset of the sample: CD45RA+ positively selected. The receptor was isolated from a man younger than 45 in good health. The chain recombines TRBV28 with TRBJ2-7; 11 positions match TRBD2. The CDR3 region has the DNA TGTGCCAGCAGTTTTCCACTAGCGGGAGAACGCGAGCAGTACTTC. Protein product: CASSFPLAGEREQYF.